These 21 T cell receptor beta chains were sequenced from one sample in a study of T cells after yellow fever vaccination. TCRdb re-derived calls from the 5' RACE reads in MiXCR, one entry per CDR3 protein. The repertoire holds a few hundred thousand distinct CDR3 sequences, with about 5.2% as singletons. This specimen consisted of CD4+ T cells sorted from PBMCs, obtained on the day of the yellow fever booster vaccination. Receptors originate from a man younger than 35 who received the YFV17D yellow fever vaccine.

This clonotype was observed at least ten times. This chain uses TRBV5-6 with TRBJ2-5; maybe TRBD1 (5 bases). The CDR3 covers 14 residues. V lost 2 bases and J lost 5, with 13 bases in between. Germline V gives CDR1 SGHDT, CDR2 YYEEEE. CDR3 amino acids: CASSLRGAGETQYF. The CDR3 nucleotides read TGTGCCAGCAGCTTAAGGGGCGCAGGGGAGACCCAGTACTTC. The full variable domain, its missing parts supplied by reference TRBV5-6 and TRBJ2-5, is DAGVTQSPTHLIKTRGQQVTLRCSPKSGHDTVSWYQQALGQGPQFIFQYYEEEERQRGNFPDRFSGHQFPNYSSELNVNALLLGDSALYLCASSLRGAGETQYFGPGTRLLVL.

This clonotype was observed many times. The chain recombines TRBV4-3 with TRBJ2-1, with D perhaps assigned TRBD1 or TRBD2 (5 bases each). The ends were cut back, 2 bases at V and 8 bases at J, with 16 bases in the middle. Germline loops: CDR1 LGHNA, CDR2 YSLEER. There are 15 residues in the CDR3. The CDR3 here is CASSQRDGLIYEQFF. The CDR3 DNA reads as TGCGCCAGCAGCCAACGGGACGGGTTGATCTATGAGCAGTTCTTC.

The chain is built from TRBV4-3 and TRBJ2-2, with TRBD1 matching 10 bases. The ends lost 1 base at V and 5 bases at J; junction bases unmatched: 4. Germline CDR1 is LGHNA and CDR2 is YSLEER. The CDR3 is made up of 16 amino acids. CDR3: CASSQGTGGLTGELFF. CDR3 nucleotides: TGCGCCAGCAGCCAAGGGACAGGGGGACTTACCGGGGAGCTGTTTTTT.

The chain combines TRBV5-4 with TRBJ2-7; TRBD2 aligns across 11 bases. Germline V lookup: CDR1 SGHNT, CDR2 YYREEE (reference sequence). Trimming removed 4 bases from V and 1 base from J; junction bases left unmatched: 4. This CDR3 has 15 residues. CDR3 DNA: TGTGCCAGCAGCGACCCTAGCGGGGGGTCCTACGAGCAGTACTTC. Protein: CASSDPSGGSYEQYF.

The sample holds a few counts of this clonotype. CDR3 loop: CSAGEGMSYGYTF. The CDR3 DNA sequence: TGCAGCGCCGGGGAGGGAATGAGCTATGGCTACACCTTC. J is TRBJ1-2 and V is TRBV29-1; D is unclear. With 7 bases removed from V and 4 bases from J, the gap between germline ends came to 16 bases. The CDR3 runs to 13 residues. Looked up from germline, CDR1 is SQVTM and CDR2 is ANQGSEA.

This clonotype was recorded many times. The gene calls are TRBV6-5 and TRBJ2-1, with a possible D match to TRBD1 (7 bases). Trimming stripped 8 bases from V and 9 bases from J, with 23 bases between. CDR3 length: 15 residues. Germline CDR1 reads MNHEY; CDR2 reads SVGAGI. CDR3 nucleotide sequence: TGTGCCAGCCAATTTCAGGGGGGCCTGGCCAGTGAGCAGTTCTTC. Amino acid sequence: CASQFQGGLASEQFF.

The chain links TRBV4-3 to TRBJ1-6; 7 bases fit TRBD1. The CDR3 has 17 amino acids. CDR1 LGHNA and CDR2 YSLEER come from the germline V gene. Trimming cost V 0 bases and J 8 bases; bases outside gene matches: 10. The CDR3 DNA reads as TGCGCCAGCAGCCAAGAAAAGGGGGCGGTTTTCGATTCACCCCTCCACTTT. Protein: CASSQEKGAVFDSPLHF.

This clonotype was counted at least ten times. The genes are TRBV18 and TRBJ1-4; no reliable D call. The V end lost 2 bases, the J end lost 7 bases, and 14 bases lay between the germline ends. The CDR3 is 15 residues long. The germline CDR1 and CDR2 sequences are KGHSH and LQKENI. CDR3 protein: CASSPAGLLGEKLFF. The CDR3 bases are TGTGCCAGCTCACCAGCCGGGCTGCTTGGTGAAAAACTGTTTTTT. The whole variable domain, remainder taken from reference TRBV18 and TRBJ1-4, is NAGVMQNPRHLVRRRGQEARLRCSPMKGHSHVYWYRQLPEEGLKFMVYLQKENIIDESGMPKERFSAEFPKEGPSILRIQQVVRGDSAAYFCASSPAGLLGEKLFFGSGTQLSVL.

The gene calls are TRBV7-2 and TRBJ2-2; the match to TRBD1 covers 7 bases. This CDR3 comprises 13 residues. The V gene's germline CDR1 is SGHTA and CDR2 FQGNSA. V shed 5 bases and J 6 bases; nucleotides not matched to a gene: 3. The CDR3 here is CASSSDRAGELFF. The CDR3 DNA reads TGTGCCAGCAGCAGCGACAGGGCCGGGGAGCTGTTTTTT.

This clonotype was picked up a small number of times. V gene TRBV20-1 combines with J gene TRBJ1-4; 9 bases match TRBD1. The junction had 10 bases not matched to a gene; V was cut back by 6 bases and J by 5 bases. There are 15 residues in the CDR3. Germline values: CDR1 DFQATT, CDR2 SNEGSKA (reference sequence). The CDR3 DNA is TGCAGTGCCCCCCAACCGGGACAGGGCAATGAAAAACTGTTTTTT. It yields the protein CSAPQPGQGNEKLFF.

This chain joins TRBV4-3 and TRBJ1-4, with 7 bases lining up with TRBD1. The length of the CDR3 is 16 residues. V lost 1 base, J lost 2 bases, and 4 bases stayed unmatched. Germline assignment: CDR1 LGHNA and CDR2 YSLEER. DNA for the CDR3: TGCGCCAGCAGCCAAGCTAGAGGGGGCACTAATGAAAAACTGTTTTTT. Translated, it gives CASSQARGGTNEKLFF.

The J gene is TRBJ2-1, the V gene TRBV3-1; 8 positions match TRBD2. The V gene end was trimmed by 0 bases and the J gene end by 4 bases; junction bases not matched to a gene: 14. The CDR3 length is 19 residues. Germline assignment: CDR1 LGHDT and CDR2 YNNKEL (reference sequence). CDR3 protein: CASSQDRFGGGTRYNEQFF. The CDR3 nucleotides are TGTGCCAGCAGCCAAGATCGGTTCGGCGGGGGGACCCGGTACAATGAGCAGTTCTTC.

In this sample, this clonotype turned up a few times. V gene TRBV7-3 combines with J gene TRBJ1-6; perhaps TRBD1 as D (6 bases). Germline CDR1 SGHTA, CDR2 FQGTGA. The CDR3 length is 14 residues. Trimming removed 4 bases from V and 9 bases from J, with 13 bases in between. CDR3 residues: CASSSGHSSSPLHF. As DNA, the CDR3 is TGTGCCAGCAGCTCGGGACATTCGAGTTCACCCCTCCACTTT.

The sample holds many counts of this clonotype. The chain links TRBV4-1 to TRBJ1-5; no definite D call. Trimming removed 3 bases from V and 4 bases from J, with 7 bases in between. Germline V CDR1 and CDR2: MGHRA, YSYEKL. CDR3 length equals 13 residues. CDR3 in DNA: TGCGCCAGCAGCCAGGCGTGGAATCAGCCCCAGCATTTT. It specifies CASSQAWNQPQHF.

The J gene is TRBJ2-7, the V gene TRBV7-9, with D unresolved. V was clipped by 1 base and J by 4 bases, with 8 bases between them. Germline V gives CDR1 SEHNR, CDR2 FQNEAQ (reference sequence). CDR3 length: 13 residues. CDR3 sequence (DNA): TGTGCCAGCAGCTTAGGACAAGTATACGAGCAGTACGTC. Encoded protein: CASSLGQVYEQYV.

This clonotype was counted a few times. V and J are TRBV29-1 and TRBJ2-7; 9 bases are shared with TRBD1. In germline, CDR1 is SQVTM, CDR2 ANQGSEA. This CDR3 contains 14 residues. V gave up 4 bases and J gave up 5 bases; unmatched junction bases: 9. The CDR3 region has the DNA TGCAGCGTTGCAAACCTACAGGGGGCCCACGAGCAGTACTTC. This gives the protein CSVANLQGAHEQYF.

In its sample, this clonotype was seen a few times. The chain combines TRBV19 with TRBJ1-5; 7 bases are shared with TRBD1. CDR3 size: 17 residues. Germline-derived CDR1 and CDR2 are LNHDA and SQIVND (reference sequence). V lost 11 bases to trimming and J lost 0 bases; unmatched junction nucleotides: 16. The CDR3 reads CACRGGGVSNSNQPQHF. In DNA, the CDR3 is TGTGCCTGCCGGGGAGGGGGCGTTTCTAATAGCAATCAGCCCCAGCATTTT. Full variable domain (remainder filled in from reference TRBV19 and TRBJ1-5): DGGITQSPKYLFRKEGQNVTLSCEQNLNHDAMYWYRQDPGQGLRLIYYSQIVNDFQKGDIAEGYSVSREKKESFPLTVTSAQKNPTAFYLCACRGGGVSNSNQPQHFGDGTRLSIL.

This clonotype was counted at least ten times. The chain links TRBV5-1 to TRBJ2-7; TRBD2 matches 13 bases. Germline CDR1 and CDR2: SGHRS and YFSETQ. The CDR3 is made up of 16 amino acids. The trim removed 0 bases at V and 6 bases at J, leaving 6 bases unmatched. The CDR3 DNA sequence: TGCGCCAGCAGCTTGGGAGGACTAGCGGGGGCTGGCGAGCAGTACTTC. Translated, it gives CASSLGGLAGAGEQYF.

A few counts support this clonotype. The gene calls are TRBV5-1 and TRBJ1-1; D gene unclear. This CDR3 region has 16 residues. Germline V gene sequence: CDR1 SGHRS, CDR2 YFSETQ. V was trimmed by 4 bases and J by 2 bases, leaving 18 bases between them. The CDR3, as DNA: TGCGCCAGCAGCCCCAGGACGGCAGCTCTAAACACTGAAGCTTTCTTT. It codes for CASSPRTAALNTEAFF. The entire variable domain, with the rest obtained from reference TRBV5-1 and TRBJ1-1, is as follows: KAGVTQTPRYLIKTRGQQVTLSCSPISGHRSVSWYQQTPGQGLQFLFEYFSETQRNKGNFPGRFSGRQFSNSRSEMNVSTLELGDSALYLCASSPRTAALNTEAFFGQGTRLTVV.

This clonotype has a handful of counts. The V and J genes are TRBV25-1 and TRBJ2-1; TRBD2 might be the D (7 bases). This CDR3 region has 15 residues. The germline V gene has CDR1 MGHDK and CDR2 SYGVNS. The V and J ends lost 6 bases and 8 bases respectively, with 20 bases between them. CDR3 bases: TGTGCCAGCAGCGATGCGGGGGCAGGGGTGGATGAGCAGTTCTTC. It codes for CASSDAGAGVDEQFF.

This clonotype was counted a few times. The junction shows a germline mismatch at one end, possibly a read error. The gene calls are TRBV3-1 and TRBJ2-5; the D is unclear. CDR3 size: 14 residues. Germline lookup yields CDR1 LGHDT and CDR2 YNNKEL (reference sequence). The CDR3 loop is CASSRLEDQETQYF. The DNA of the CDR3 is TGTGCCAGCAGCCGCCTAGAGGACCAGGAGACCCAGTACTTC.